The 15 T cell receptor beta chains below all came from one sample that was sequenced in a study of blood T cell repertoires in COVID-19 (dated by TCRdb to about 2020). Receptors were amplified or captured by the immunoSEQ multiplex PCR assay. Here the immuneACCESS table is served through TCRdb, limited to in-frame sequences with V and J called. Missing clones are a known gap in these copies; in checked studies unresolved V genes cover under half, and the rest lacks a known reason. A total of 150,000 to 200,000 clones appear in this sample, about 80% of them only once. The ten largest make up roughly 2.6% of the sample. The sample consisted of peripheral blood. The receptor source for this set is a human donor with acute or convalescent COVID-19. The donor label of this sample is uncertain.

Here the CDR3 reads CASSPTSGGTDTQYF. The DNA of the CDR3 is TGTGCCAGTAGTCCGACTAGCGGGGGCACAGATACGCAGTATTTT. The chain joins TRBV19 to TRBJ2-3, with 11 bases lining up with TRBD2. Germline trimming cut 5 bases from V and 1 base from J; bases unmatched to any gene: 2. Per germline, CDR1 LNHDA and CDR2 SQIVND (reference sequence). CDR3 length: 15 amino acids.

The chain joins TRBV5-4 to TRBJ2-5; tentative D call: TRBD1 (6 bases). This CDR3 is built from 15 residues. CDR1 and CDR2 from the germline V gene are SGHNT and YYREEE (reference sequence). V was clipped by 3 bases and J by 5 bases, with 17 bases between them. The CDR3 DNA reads TGTGCCAGCAGCTCAGAACAGGGACCGCGCGAGACCCAGTACTTC. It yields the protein CASSSEQGPRETQYF.

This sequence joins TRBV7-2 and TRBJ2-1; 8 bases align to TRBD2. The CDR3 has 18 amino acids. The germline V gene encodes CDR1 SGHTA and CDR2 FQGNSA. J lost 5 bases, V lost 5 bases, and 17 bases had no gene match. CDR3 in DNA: TGTGCCAGCAGCCGTCTCAAACCGGGGGGGGGCCTCAACAATGAGCAGTTCTTC. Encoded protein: CASSRLKPGGGLNNEQFF.

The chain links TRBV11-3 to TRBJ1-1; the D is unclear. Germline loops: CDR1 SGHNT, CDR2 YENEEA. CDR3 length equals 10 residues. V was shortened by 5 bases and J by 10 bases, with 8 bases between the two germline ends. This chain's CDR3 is CASSPTRAFF. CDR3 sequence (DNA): TGTGCCAGCAGCCCTACGAGAGCTTTCTTT.

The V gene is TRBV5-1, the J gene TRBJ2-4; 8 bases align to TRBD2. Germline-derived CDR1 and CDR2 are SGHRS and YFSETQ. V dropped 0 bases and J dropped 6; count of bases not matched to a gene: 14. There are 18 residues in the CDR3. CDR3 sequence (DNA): TGCGCCAGCAGCTTGGAGTTCGGACTAGCATGGGGGGGAAACATTCAGTACTTC. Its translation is CASSLEFGLAWGGNIQYF.

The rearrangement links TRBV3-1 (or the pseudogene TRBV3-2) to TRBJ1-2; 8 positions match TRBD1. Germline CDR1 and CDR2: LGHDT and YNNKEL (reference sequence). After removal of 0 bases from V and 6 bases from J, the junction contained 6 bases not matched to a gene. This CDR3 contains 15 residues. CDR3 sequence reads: CASSQDRGRGHGYTF. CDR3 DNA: TGTGCCAGCAGCCAAGATCGCGGCAGGGGGCATGGCTACACCTTC.

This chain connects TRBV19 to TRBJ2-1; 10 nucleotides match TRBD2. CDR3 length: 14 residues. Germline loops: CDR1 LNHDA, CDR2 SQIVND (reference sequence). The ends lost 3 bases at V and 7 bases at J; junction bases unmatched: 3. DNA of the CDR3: TGTGCCAGTAGTATCGGACTAGCGGTAAATGAGCAGTTCTTC. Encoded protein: CASSIGLAVNEQFF. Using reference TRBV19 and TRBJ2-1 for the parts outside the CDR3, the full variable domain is DGGITQSPKYLFRKEGQNVTLSCEQNLNHDAMYWYRQDPGQGLRLIYYSQIVNDFQKGDIAEGYSVSREKKESFPLTVTSAQKNPTAFYLCASSIGLAVNEQFFGPGTRLTVL.

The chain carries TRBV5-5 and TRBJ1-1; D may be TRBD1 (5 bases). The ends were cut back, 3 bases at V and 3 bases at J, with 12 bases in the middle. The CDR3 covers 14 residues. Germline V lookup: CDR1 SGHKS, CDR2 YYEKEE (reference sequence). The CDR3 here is CASSSIGGDTEAFF. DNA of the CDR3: TGTGCCAGCAGCTCCATCGGGGGAGACACTGAAGCTTTCTTT.

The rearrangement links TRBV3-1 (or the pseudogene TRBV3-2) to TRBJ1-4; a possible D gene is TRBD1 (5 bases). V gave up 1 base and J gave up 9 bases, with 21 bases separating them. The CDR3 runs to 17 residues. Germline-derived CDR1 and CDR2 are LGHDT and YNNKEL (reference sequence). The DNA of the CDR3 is TGTGCCAGCAGCCAAGTTATAGGGCAAAGGGGCGAAAAAAAACTGTTTTTT. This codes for CASSQVIGQRGEKKLFF.

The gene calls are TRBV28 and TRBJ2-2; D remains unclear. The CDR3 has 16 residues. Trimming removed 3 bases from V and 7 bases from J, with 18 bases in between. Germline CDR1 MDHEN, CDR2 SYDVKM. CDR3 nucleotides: TGTGCCAGCAGTTTCGACATGAGATTTGCACTCGGGGAGCTGTTTTTT. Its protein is CASSFDMRFALGELFF.

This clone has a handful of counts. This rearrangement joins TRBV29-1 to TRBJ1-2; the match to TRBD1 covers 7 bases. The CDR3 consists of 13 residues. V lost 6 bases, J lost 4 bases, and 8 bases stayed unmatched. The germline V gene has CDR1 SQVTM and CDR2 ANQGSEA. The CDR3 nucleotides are TGCAGCGTCCTCGACAGGGACGGCTATGGCTACACCTTC. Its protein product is CSVLDRDGYGYTF.

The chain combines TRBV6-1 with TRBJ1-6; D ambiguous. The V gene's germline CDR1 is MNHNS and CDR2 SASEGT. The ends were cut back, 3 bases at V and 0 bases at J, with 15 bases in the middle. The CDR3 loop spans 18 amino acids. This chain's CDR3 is CASSENPPSSSYNSPLHF. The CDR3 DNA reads TGTGCCAGCAGTGAGAATCCGCCATCTAGCTCCTATAATTCACCCCTCCACTTT.

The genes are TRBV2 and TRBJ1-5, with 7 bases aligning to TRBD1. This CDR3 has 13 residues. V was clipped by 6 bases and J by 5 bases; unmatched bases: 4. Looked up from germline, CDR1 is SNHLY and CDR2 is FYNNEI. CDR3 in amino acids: CASRGDSYQPQHF. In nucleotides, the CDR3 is TGTGCCAGCAGAGGGGACAGCTATCAGCCCCAGCATTTT. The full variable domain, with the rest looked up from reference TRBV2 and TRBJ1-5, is EPEVTQTPSHQVTQMGQEVILRCVPISNHLYFYWYRQILGQKVEFLVSFYNNEISEKSEIFDDQFSVERPDGSNFTLKIRSTKLEDSAMYFCASRGDSYQPQHFGDGTRLSIL.

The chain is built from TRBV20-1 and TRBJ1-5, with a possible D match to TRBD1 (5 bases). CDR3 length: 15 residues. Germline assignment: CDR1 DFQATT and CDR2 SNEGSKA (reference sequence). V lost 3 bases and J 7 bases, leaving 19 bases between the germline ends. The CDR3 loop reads CSASSRTPSGQPQHF. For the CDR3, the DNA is TGCAGTGCTAGTTCCCGGACACCTTCAGGGCAGCCCCAGCATTTT.

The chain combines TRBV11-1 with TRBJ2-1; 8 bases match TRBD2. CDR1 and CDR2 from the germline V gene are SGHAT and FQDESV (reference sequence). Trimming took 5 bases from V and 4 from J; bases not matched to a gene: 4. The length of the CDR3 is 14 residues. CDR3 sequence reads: CASSITSGYNEQFF. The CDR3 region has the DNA TGTGCCAGCAGCATAACTAGCGGTTACAATGAGCAGTTCTTC.